The 11 T cell receptor beta chains below were found in one sample sequenced in a study of blood T cell repertoires in COVID-19. Some clones are missing from TCRdb's copy, which holds only in-frame ones; the method was immunoSEQ multiplex PCR. Of approximately 350,000 clones in the sample, roughly 90% were seen once. Sequencing was carried out using peripheral blood. The receptors derive from a woman between 70 and 85 years old with COVID-19, enrolled during active disease.

The V call is TRBV7-6, the J call TRBJ1-1; perhaps TRBD1 as D (6 bases). V lost 5 bases, J lost 3 bases, and 16 bases lay in between. Germline values: CDR1 SGHVS, CDR2 FNYEAQ. This CDR3 region has 15 residues. The CDR3 nucleotides read TGTGCCAGCAGCCTAGAGGGGGATTTGGACACTGAAGCTTTCTTT. Protein: CASSLEGDLDTEAFF.

The chain recombines TRBV24-1 with TRBJ2-3, with TRBD1 matching 10 bases. V lost 4 bases to trimming and J lost 5 bases; unmatched junction nucleotides: 8. The CDR3 runs 16 residues. Germline V gives CDR1 KGHDR, CDR2 SFDVKD. CDR3 nucleotide sequence: TGTGCCACCAGTGAGCCAGGACAGGGGGTAGAAGATACGCAGTATTTT. Protein sequence: CATSEPGQGVEDTQYF.

The CDR3 spells CASRVQGNTEAFF. The CDR3 DNA follows: TGTGCCAGCCGTGTTCAGGGGAACACTGAAGCTTTCTTT. This chain joins TRBV6-4 and TRBJ1-1; tentatively, D is TRBD1 (5 bases). The CDR3 totals 13 residues. Trimming removed 8 bases from V and 1 base from J, with 11 bases in between. CDR1 and CDR2 (germline): MRHNA, SNTAGT.

This clone was found a few times. The chain carries TRBV19 and TRBJ1-1; no reliable D call. This CDR3 spans 16 amino acids. V shed 4 bases and J shed 0 bases, with 15 bases lying between them. Per the germline V gene, CDR1 is LNHDA and CDR2 is SQIVND (reference sequence). CDR3 DNA sequence: TGTGCCAGTAGTACCACGGTCGCACGCATGAACACTGAAGCTTTCTTT. Amino acids: CASSTTVARMNTEAFF. The whole variable domain, remainder taken from reference TRBV19 and TRBJ1-1, is DGGITQSPKYLFRKEGQNVTLSCEQNLNHDAMYWYRQDPGQGLRLIYYSQIVNDFQKGDIAEGYSVSREKKESFPLTVTSAQKNPTAFYLCASSTTVARMNTEAFFGQGTRLTVV.

The chain links TRBV30 to TRBJ2-7; D is ambiguous. V was pared by 4 bases and J by 2 bases, with 12 bases between. Germline-derived CDR1 and CDR2 are GTSNPN and SVGIG (reference sequence). The CDR3 runs 13 residues. This CDR3 is CAWMGRPPYEQYF. The CDR3 DNA is TGTGCCTGGATGGGCCGGCCCCCCTACGAGCAGTACTTC.

This sequence joins TRBV24-1 and TRBJ1-2; no definite D call. Germline lookup yields CDR1 KGHDR and CDR2 SFDVKD. Trimming pared 6 bases from V and 3 bases from J, leaving 7 bases between. This CDR3 region has 12 residues. The chain's CDR3 is CATSSGDYGYTF. For the CDR3, the DNA is TGTGCCACCAGTTCCGGGGACTATGGCTACACCTTC.

CDR3 in DNA: TGTGCCAGCAGTGGGGTGGGACTAGCAGACGAGCAGTACTTC. It is translated as CASSGVGLADEQYF. J is TRBJ2-7 and V is TRBV2; 9 bases are shared with TRBD2. V lost 4 bases, J lost 5 bases, and 6 bases stayed unmatched. This CDR3 spans 14 amino acids. Germline values: CDR1 SNHLY, CDR2 FYNNEI.

As for this clone: Its ends do not fully match the called genes, so a read error is possible. The gene calls are TRBV28 and TRBJ1-1; D call uncertain. The germline V gene has CDR1 MDHEN and CDR2 SYDVKM. The CDR3 totals 14 residues. The CDR3 spells CASSLAGGGTIGIF. The DNA for the CDR3 is TGTGCCAGCAGTTTAGCCGGAGGAGGCACCATTGGTATCTTT.

The V call is TRBV2, the J call TRBJ1-5; TRBD1 agrees at 9 bases. V shed 4 bases and J 4 bases; nucleotides not matched to a gene: 5. This CDR3 contains 15 residues. Germline CDR1 reads SNHLY; CDR2 reads FYNNEI. The CDR3 loop reads CASSGGQGRNQPQHF. The CDR3 DNA is TGTGCCAGCAGTGGGGGACAGGGCCGGAATCAGCCCCAGCATTTT.

The rearrangement joins TRBV6-5 to TRBJ1-1; D perhaps matches TRBD1 (6 bases). Germline CDR1 and CDR2: MNHEY and SVGAGI. V shed 7 bases and J shed 1 base, with 10 bases lying between them. The CDR3 runs to 13 residues. The CDR3 protein is CASKATGNTEAFF. CDR3 DNA: TGTGCCAGCAAAGCGACAGGGAACACTGAAGCTTTCTTT.

This chain links TRBV9 with TRBJ1-6, with D possibly matching TRBD1 (6 bases). Germline V gives CDR1 SGDLS, CDR2 YYNGEE. Deletions cut 0 bases from V and 6 bases from J, with 10 bases between. The CDR3 has 15 residues. For the CDR3, the DNA is TGTGCCAGCAGCGTAGAATCAGGGGTTAATTCACCCCTCCACTTT. Its translation is CASSVESGVNSPLHF.